This T cell receptor beta chain was recovered during a study of human T cells and chemical hapten exposure. Time point given: pre-sensitization, week 0. Indicated treatment: therapeutic diphenylcyclopropenone sensitization with weekly scalp DPC. Blood was collected ahead of every patch test applied. Trimming pared 5 bases from V and 5 bases from J, leaving 6 bases between. The germline V gene has CDR1 MDHEN and CDR2 SYDVKM. This CDR3 region has 12 residues. TCRdb re-derived calls from the RACE reads in MiXCR, one entry per CDR3 protein. The sample yields about 110,000 distinct CDR3 sequences, 9.5% to 15% seen once.

Sequenced here: whole blood, sampled in connection with sensitization to the hapten diphenylcyclopropenone (DPC). V is TRBV28 and J is TRBJ2-2; no definite D call. The source of this sequence is a woman aged 45-60 years with alopecia areata. Some clones in this sample may be carry-over from other donors' samples. The CDR3 DNA sequence: TGTGCCAGCAGTCGATTGACCGGGGAGCTGTTTTTT. It is translated as CASSRLTGELFF.